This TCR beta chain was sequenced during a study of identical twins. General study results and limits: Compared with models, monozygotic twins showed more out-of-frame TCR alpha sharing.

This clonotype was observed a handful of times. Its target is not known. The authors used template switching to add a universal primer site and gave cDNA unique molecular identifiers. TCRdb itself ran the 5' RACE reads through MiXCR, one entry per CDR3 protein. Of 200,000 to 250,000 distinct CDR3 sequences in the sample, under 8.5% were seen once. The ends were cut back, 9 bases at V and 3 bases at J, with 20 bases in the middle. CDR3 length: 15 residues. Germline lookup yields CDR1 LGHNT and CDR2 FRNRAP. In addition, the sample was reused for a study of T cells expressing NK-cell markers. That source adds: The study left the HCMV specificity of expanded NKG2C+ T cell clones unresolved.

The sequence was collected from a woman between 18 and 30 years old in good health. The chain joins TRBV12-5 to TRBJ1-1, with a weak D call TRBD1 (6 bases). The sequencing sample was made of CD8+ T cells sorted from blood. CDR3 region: CASQNPEQGHTEAFF. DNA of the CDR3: TGTGCTAGCCAAAACCCCGAGCAGGGGCACACTGAAGCTTTCTTT.